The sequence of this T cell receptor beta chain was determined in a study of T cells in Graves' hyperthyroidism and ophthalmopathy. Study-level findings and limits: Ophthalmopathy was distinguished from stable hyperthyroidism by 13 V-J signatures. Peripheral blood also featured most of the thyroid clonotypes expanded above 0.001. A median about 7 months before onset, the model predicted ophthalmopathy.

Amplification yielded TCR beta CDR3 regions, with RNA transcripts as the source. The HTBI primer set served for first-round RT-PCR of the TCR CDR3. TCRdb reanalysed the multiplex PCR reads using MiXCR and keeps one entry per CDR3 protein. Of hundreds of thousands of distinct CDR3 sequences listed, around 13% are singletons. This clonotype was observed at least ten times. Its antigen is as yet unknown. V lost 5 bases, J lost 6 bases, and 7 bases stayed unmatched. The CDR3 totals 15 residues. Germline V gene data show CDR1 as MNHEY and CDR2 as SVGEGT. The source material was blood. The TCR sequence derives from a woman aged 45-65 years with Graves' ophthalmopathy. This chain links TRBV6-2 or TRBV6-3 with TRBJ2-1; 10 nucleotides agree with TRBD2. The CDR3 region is CASSRAGGLGNEQFF. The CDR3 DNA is TGTGCCAGCAGTCGAGCGGGAGGGTTAGGCAATGAGCAGTTCTTC.